This TCR beta chain was retrieved from a study of radiation and T cells in renal cell carcinoma. Documented time point: baseline pretreatment blood. As to treatment: 15 Gy SBRT to primary tumor, nephrectomy 4 weeks later. The tumor was a clear cell renal cell carcinoma. The repertoire was sequenced with immunoSEQ multiplex PCR; TCRdb's copy has only in-frame clones and lacks some. The data contain about 140,000 clones, less than 90% of them singletons. CDR1 LGHNA and CDR2 YSLEER come from the germline V gene. This CDR3 contains 18 residues. V gave up 4 bases and J gave up 2 bases; unmatched junction bases: 13. Whole-study findings and limits: Top tumor clonotypes rose in blood 2 weeks post-radiation, then contracted.

Notes on this clone: Antigen unknown.

Sequencing was performed on blood, taken from a patient whose treatment included radiotherapy and nephrectomy. The TCR comes from a woman between 50 and 59 years old with renal cell carcinoma. The V and J genes are TRBV4-3 and TRBJ2-4; TRBD1 agrees at 8 bases. The CDR3 bases are TGCGCCAGCAGCCCCCTTTATGAGACAGGGGAATCCAAAAACATTCAGTACTTC. Translating it yields CASSPLYETGESKNIQYF.